The rows below give T cell receptor beta chains drawn from one sample of a study of vaccination and CD4 T cells after COVID-19. TCRdb passed the PCR reads through MiXCR, listing each CDR3 protein once. The sample has over 9,000 distinct CDR3 sequences, less than 70% seen once. These TCRs' antigens remain unknown. The material sequenced was CD4+ T cells from blood, cultured in vitro. Source of these receptors: a human donor who had recovered from COVID-19. Each CDR3 is given with its conserved first and last residue. The D gene is left open where the match is weak. Only part of the rows carry a size: once, few, many, or a class if the clone is expanded.

size	length	J	V	D	DNA	CDR3
.	13	TRBJ1-1	TRBV20-1	TRBD1	TGCAGTGCTAGAACCGACAGGGGGTTGGAAGCTTTCTTT	CSARTDRGLEAFF
.	15	TRBJ2-1	TRBV28	TRBD2	TGTGCCAGCAGTCTTACTAGCGGGGGCAACAATGAGCAGTTCTTC	CASSLTSGGNNEQFF
.	14	TRBJ2-2	TRBV20-1	.	TGCAGTGCTAAGTACCCGGGACTCACCGGGGAGCTGTTTTTT	CSAKYPGLTGELFF
.	13	TRBJ1-3	TRBV28	.	TGTGCCAGCAGCCGATTCGACGGAAACACCATATATTTT	CASSRFDGNTIYF
.	12	TRBJ2-5	TRBV30	.	TGTGCCTGGAGGCTCTCTGGGGAGACCCAGTACTTC	CAWRLSGETQYF
.	16	TRBJ2-1	TRBV15	TRBD2	TGTGCCACCAGCAGAGGAGGGGAGCGGGAATCAAATGAGCAGTTCTTC	CATSRGGERESNEQFF
.	12	TRBJ2-5	TRBV2	.	TGTGCCAGCCTGCGGGGCAAGGAGACCCAGTACTTC	CASLRGKETQYF
.	13	TRBJ2-5	TRBV18	.	TGTGCCAGCTCCAAGGACAGAAAAGAGACCCAGTACTTC	CASSKDRKETQYF
.	13	TRBJ1-2	TRBV6-1	.	TGTGCCAGCAGTGAAGTGGCGGATGATGGCTACACCTTC	CASSEVADDGYTF
.	11	TRBJ1-6	TRBV20-1	.	TGCAGTGTAAGGCGGGATTCACCCCTCCACTTT	CSVRRDSPLHF
.	15	TRBJ2-3	TRBV5-5	TRBD2	TGTGCCAGCAGCCAGACTAGCGGTTACACAGATACGCAGTATTTT	CASSQTSGYTDTQYF
once	15	TRBJ1-1	TRBV9	.	TGTGCCAGCAGCGCCGACGGGCTTGTGAACACTGAAGCTTTCTTT	CASSADGLVNTEAFF
.	15	TRBJ1-1	TRBV28	.	TGTGCCAGCAGTTTACCAGGGCTGGGGAGCACTGAAGCTTTCTTT	CASSLPGLGSTEAFF
.	14	TRBJ2-5	TRBV20-1	TRBD2	TGCAGTGCTAGTTCGAGTAGCGGGCAAGAGACCCAGTACTTC	CSASSSSGQETQYF
.	14	TRBJ2-1	TRBV15	.	TGTGCCACCAGCAGAGATCCCCGAAACAATGAGCAGTTCTTC	CATSRDPRNNEQFF
.	15	TRBJ2-7	TRBV27	TRBD2	TGTGCCAGCAGCTTGGGACTAGCGGGAGGCTACGAGCAGTACTTC	CASSLGLAGGYEQYF
few	13	TRBJ2-5	TRBV6-2/TRBV6-3	.	TGTGCCAGCAGTGACTCGATTCCAGAGACCCAGTACTTC	CASSDSIPETQYF
.	15	TRBJ2-5	TRBV20-1	.	TGCAGTGCTCCGGGGGCCCAGGGCTTCCAAGAGACCCAGTACTTC	CSAPGAQGFQETQYF
few	14	TRBJ1-1	TRBV2	.	TGTGCCAGCAGTGAAAGTTGGCGGCAGGAAGAAGCTTTCTTT	CASSESWRQEEAFF
few	14	TRBJ2-2	TRBV7-2	.	TGTGCCAGCAGCTTACTTGGAAACACCGGGGAGCTGTTTTTT	CASSLLGNTGELFF
.	16	TRBJ2-2	TRBV6-1	TRBD1	TGTGCCAGCAGTGGGACAGGGGACGCGAACACCGGGGAGCTGTTTTTT	CASSGTGDANTGELFF
.	15	TRBJ2-5	TRBV6-2/TRBV6-3	TRBD1	TGTGCCAGCAGTTACGGACAGGGAGTAGTGGAGACCCAGTACTTC	CASSYGQGVVETQYF
.	16	TRBJ2-3	TRBV18	TRBD2	TGTGCCAGCTCACCACTTTCTAGCGGGAGTACAGATACGCAGTATTTT	CASSPLSSGSTDTQYF
.	15	TRBJ2-3	TRBV28	.	TGTGCCAGCAGTCCCCGGGACATCAGCACAGATACGCAGTATTTT	CASSPRDISTDTQYF
few	12	TRBJ2-2	TRBV11-3	.	TGTGCCAGCAGCTTAGCGGGAATGGAGCTGTTTTTT	CASSLAGMELFF
.	15	TRBJ1-2	TRBV11-2	TRBD1	TGTGCCAGCAGCTTATTGAACAGGGGATCCGCTGGCTACACCTTC	CASSLLNRGSAGYTF
.	13	TRBJ1-6	TRBV2	.	TGTGCCCGCTCCCCTTTTGGCGATTCACCCCTCCACTTT	CARSPFGDSPLHF
.	13	TRBJ2-3	TRBV19	.	TGTGCCAGTAGGGCGGGGGCCACAGATACGCAGTATTTT	CASRAGATDTQYF